This is a list of T cell receptor beta chains from one sample in a study of identical twins. TCRdb analysed the 5' RACE reads with MiXCR anew, one entry per CDR3 protein. Among 1.5 million or so distinct CDR3 sequences listed, under 35% were seen once. The sequencing sample was made of cord blood. Receptors were obtained from a newborn girl in good health. CDR3s include the opening cysteine and the closing phenylalanine or tryptophan. A D gene is named only where the DNA matches it firmly. A row's size may be missing; if present it is once, few, many or a size class.

V gene,J gene,clone size,D gene,CDR3 protein,CDR3 DNA
TRBV5-1,TRBJ2-1,-,TRBD2,CASSLAASGVDNEQFF,TGCGCCAGCAGCTTGGCGGCCAGCGGGGTAGACAATGAGCAGTTCTTC
TRBV11-2,TRBJ2-3,-,-,CASSLYRVIGDTQYF,TGTGCCAGCAGCTTGTACAGGGTGATTGGAGATACGCAGTATTTT
TRBV27,TRBJ2-7,few,TRBD2,CASSSSGTSAFLYEQYF,TGTGCCAGCAGTTCCTCCGGGACTAGCGCGTTCCTTTACGAGCAGTACTTC
TRBV14,TRBJ1-2,few,-,CASSHSGDRGYTF,TGTGCCAGCAGCCACTCAGGGGATCGAGGCTACACCTTC
TRBV5-1,TRBJ1-1,few,TRBD1,CASSTGDREAFF,TGCGCCAGCAGCACCGGGGACAGGGAAGCTTTCTTT
TRBV4-2,TRBJ1-1,-,TRBD1,CASSQGRTGRGTEAFF,TGTGCCAGCAGCCAAGGTAGGACAGGACGGGGCACTGAAGCTTTCTTT
TRBV12-3/TRBV12-4,TRBJ2-7,once,-,CASSFFTRGIPVPSYNEQYF,TGTGCCAGCAGTTTTTTTACAAGGGGAATACCTGTACCCTCCTACAATGAGCAGTACTTC
TRBV5-1,TRBJ2-1,many,TRBD2,CASSLADVSNEQFF,TGCGCCAGCAGCCTAGCGGACGTGTCAAATGAGCAGTTCTTC
TRBV7-2,TRBJ2-1,-,TRBD2,CASSPRLAGGVRQFF,TGTGCCAGCAGCCCGAGACTAGCGGGGGGGGTTAGGCAGTTCTTC
TRBV2,TRBJ1-1,-,-,CASSDPRGTEAFF,TGTGCCAGCAGTGATCCCCGGGGCACTGAAGCTTTCTTT
TRBV5-1,TRBJ1-2,-,TRBD1,CASRNRTGAGDGYTF,TGCGCCAGCAGGAATAGGACAGGGGCCGGAGATGGCTACACCTTC
TRBV7-9,TRBJ2-1,few,-,CASSPPRTPNNEQFF,TGTGCCAGCAGCCCTCCCCGGACTCCTAACAATGAGCAGTTCTTC
TRBV2,TRBJ2-7,-,-,CASSKSEGSYNEQYF,TGTGCCAGCAGCAAGTCCGAGGGGTCCTACAATGAGCAGTACTTC
TRBV20-1,TRBJ2-7,few,-,CSALGLTSTSRYYEQYF,TGCAGTGCCCTAGGTCTGACCTCAACGTCGCGATACTACGAGCAGTACTTC
TRBV11-2,TRBJ2-1,few,TRBD2,CASSLRLAGGVEQFF,TGTGCCAGCAGCTTGAGGCTAGCGGGGGGTGTTGAGCAGTTCTTC
TRBV2,TRBJ2-7,-,TRBD2,CASTITRDYQQYF,TGTGCCAGCACGATTACCCGGGACTACCAACAGTACTTC
TRBV28,TRBJ2-1,few,-,CASSTHLQGEQFF,TGTGCCAGCAGTACACACTTACAGGGTGAGCAGTTCTTC
TRBV3-1,TRBJ1-2,-,-,CASSQDPSIILNYGHTF,TGTGCCAGCAGCCAAGATCCCAGTATTATCCTTAACTATGGCCACACCTTC
TRBV7-7,TRBJ2-7,-,-,CASSSGPFGEQYF,TGTGCTAGCAGCTCTGGGCCCTTTGGCGAGCAGTACTTC
TRBV30,TRBJ2-3,-,-,CAWSPRGADTQYF,TGTGCCTGGAGTCCTAGAGGGGCAGATACGCAGTATTTT
TRBV27,TRBJ1-1,few,-,CASNPGRLNTEAFF,TGTGCCAGCAATCCGGGACGGCTGAACACTGAAGCTTTCTTT
TRBV7-9,TRBJ1-2,few,-,CASSQPGNGYTF,TGTGCCAGCAGCCAACCCGGGAATGGCTACACCTTC